Shown below are 18 T cell receptor beta chains from a single sample sequenced in a study of T cells in Graves' hyperthyroidism and ophthalmopathy. The CDR3 regions of TCR beta were amplified from RNA transcripts. TCR CDR3 underwent first-round RT-PCR with the HTBI primer set. Via MiXCR, TCRdb re-called the multiplex PCR reads, giving one row per CDR3 protein. The sample has about 520,000 distinct CDR3 sequences, 24% seen once. Material for sequencing was blood. Source of these receptors: a woman aged 25 to 45 with Graves' ophthalmopathy.

This clonotype was counted ten times or more. This rearrangement joins TRBV6-5 to TRBJ2-3, with D hard to call. The ends were cut back, 5 bases at V and 6 bases at J, with 15 bases in the middle. There are 14 residues in the CDR3. From germline, CDR1 is MNHEY and CDR2 SVGAGI. CDR3 region: CASSRLLPKDTQYF. The CDR3 DNA sequence: TGTGCCAGCAGTAGATTATTACCGAAGGATACGCAGTATTTT.

This clonotype was detected ten times or more. This rearrangement joins TRBV7-9 to TRBJ1-1, with a possible D match to TRBD1 (5 bases). V lost 2 bases, J lost 5 bases, and 15 bases lay in between. The CDR3 extends over 15 amino acids. The germline V gene encodes CDR1 SEHNR and CDR2 FQNEAQ (reference sequence). The CDR3 nucleotides are TGTGCCAGCAGCTTACAGGGTTCGACGGTAACTGAAGCTTTCTTT. Its translation: CASSLQGSTVTEAFF.

This clonotype showed up many times. The rearrangement joins TRBV24-1 to TRBJ1-2, with 9 bases identical to TRBD1. The ends lost 5 bases at V and 5 bases at J; junction bases unmatched: 8. The CDR3 is made up of 15 amino acids. Germline V gene lookup returns CDR1 KGHDR and CDR2 SFDVKD. CDR3 nucleotide sequence: TGTGCCACCAGTGTTGACGACAGGGGGATGTATGGCTACACCTTC. Translation gives CATSVDDRGMYGYTF.

This clonotype was observed many times. CDR3 sequence: CAISESLTGPDGYTF. Here the CDR3 DNA reads TGTGCCATCAGTGAGTCGCTGACAGGTCCTGATGGCTACACCTTC. The chain has TRBV10-3 and TRBJ1-2, with D possibly being TRBD1 (6 bases). The V and J ends lost 0 bases and 6 bases respectively, with 14 bases between them. The CDR3 length is 15 residues. Germline V gives CDR1 ENHRY, CDR2 SYGVKD.

This clonotype was counted ten times or more. The chain joins TRBV27 to TRBJ1-1; D unresolved. Germline CDR1 and CDR2: MNHEY and SMNVEV (reference sequence). V lost 0 bases and J 8 bases, leaving 10 bases between the germline ends. The CDR3 loop spans 13 amino acids. The CDR3 loop reads CASSLSFGEEAFF. The CDR3, as DNA: TGTGCCAGCAGTTTATCATTCGGGGAGGAAGCTTTCTTT.

This clonotype has ten or more counts. The rearrangement links TRBV6-5 to TRBJ2-5, with D perhaps matching TRBD2 (6 bases). The V gene's germline CDR1 is MNHEY and CDR2 SVGAGI. There are 16 residues in the CDR3. The ends were cut back, 6 bases at V and 3 bases at J, with 20 bases in the middle. The CDR3: CASSKRRDSVEETQYF. The CDR3 DNA reads TGTGCCAGCAGCAAACGCCGGGACTCAGTAGAAGAGACCCAGTACTTC.

The chain uses TRBV15 and TRBJ2-7; 8 bases are a match to TRBD1. From germline, CDR1 is LNHNV and CDR2 YYDKDF (reference sequence). V lost 0 bases to trimming and J lost 3 bases; unmatched junction nucleotides: 4. The length of the CDR3 is 15 residues. Here the CDR3 DNA reads TGTGCCACCAGCAGAGATCGGACAGGGTACTACGAGCAGTACTTC. This translates into CATSRDRTGYYEQYF.

The chain combines TRBV3-1 with TRBJ1-3; maybe TRBD1 (6 bases). Germline V gene data show CDR1 as LGHDT and CDR2 as YNNKEL (reference sequence). V was cut by 0 bases and J by 2 bases, with 11 bases left in between. The CDR3 is 16 amino acids. In DNA, the CDR3 is TGTGCCAGCAGCCAAGAAGCAGGGGTAGCTGGAAACACCATATATTTT. It encodes CASSQEAGVAGNTIYF.

This clonotype was recorded many times. The rearrangement joins TRBV11-2 to TRBJ1-2; D possibly corresponds to TRBD1 (6 bases). Deletions cut 0 bases from V and 0 bases from J, with 11 bases between. Germline lookup yields CDR1 SGHAT and CDR2 FQNNGV. This CDR3 has 16 residues. Written as DNA, the CDR3 is TGTGCCAGCAGCTTAGACGGGGGCGGCACTAACTATGGCTACACCTTC. Its translation is CASSLDGGGTNYGYTF.

This clonotype was seen more than once but under ten times. The rearrangement joins TRBV27 to TRBJ1-2, with D uncertain. Germline V gene sequence: CDR1 MNHEY, CDR2 SMNVEV (reference sequence). The V gene lost 3 bases and the J gene lost 8 bases, with 4 bases spanning the gap. This CDR3 region has 10 residues. CDR3 residues: CASSFKGYTF. In DNA form, the CDR3 reads TGTGCCAGCAGTTTTAAGGGCTACACCTTC.

This clonotype was observed at least ten times. The V and J genes are TRBV10-3 and TRBJ2-7; a weak D match, TRBD2 (5 bases). Trimming took 1 base from V and 2 from J, leaving 15 bases between them. Germline CDR1 and CDR2: ENHRY and SYGVKD. This CDR3 is 16 amino acids long. The CDR3 DNA is TGTGCCATCAGTGAGTGGGGAGAACAAGGGACCTACGAGCAGTACTTC. This translates into CAISEWGEQGTYEQYF.

This clonotype showed up many times. The chain carries TRBV6-5 and TRBJ2-2, with 11 bases aligning to TRBD2. J lost 1 base, V lost 3 bases, and 4 bases had no gene match. CDR1 is MNHEY and CDR2 is SVGAGI in the germline V gene. The CDR3 has 17 residues. The CDR3 region is CASSYGGTSGNTGELFF. CDR3 nucleotide sequence: TGTGCCAGCAGTTATGGGGGGACTAGCGGGAACACCGGGGAGCTGTTTTTT.

The table lists this clonotype with many counts. J is TRBJ2-7 and V is TRBV29-1; D may correspond to TRBD1 or TRBD2 (6 bases each). CDR3 length: 14 residues. The germline V gene has CDR1 SQVTM and CDR2 ANQGSEA. Trimming pared 4 bases from V and 2 bases from J, leaving 15 bases between. CDR3 DNA: TGCAGCGTTGCCCGCCCAGGGGAGGCCTACGAGCAGTACTTC. It is translated as CSVARPGEAYEQYF.

On this clonotype: It is likely a read error, because the conserved phenylalanine at the end of the CDR3 is missing. The DNA is left out, because the CDR3 cannot be placed on it with certainty; the CDR3 is given as TCRdb lists it. The J gene is TRBJ2-5, the V gene TRBV2. Germline CDR1 is SNHLY and CDR2 is FYNNEI. The CDR3 spans 13 amino acids, including both terminal residues. CDR3 sequence reads: CVSSEDTQETRYS.

In this sample, this clonotype turned up many times. The rearrangement uses TRBV9 and TRBJ1-3; D perhaps matches TRBD1 (5 bases). The V end was cut by 4 bases, the J end by 0 bases, with 14 bases between. The CDR3 covers 16 residues. CDR1 is SGDLS and CDR2 is YYNGEE in the germline V gene. The CDR3 region is CASSLGFGGSGNTIYF. The CDR3, as DNA: TGTGCCAGCAGCCTGGGATTCGGGGGCTCTGGAAACACCATATATTTT.

In its sample, this clonotype was seen many times. V and J are TRBV29-1 and TRBJ2-7, with 15 bases aligning to TRBD2. The germline gives CDR1 SQVTM, CDR2 ANQGSEA. Trimming cost V 1 base and J 2 bases; bases outside gene matches: 6. This CDR3 has 17 residues. The CDR3 bases are TGCAGCGTTGAAGCCTCCGGACTAGCGGGAGGGGCCTACGAGCAGTACTTC. Amino acid sequence: CSVEASGLAGGAYEQYF.

In this sample, this clonotype turned up many times. This sequence joins TRBV6-1 and TRBJ1-2, with 10 nucleotides matching TRBD1. The junction had 3 bases not matched to a gene; V was cut back by 4 bases and J by 4 bases. The CDR3 loop spans 14 amino acids. Germline values: CDR1 MNHNS, CDR2 SASEGT. The CDR3 sequence: CASSGGQGFYGYTF. The CDR3 DNA sequence: TGTGCCAGCAGTGGGGGACAGGGGTTCTATGGCTACACCTTC.

V is TRBV6-2 or TRBV6-3 and J is TRBJ1-1; a possible D gene is TRBD1 (5 bases). V gave up 6 bases and J gave up 1 base, with 18 bases separating them. The CDR3 is 16 amino acids. Germline values: CDR1 MNHEY, CDR2 SVGEGT. The CDR3 nucleotides are TGTGCCAGCAGCGACAGTGGAGCTATTGGGAACACTGAAGCTTTCTTT. This translates into CASSDSGAIGNTEAFF.